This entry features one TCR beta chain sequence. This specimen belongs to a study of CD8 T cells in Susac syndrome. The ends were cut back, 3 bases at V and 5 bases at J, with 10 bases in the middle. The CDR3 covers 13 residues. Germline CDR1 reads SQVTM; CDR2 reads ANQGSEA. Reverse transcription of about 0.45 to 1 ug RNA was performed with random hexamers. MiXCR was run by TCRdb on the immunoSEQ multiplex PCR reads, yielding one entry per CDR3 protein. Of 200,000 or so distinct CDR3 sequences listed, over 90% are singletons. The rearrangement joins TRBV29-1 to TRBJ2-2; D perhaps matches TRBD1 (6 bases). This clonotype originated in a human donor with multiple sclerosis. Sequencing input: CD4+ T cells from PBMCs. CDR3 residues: CSVDTRGTGELFF. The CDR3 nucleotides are TGCAGCGTTGACACCAGGGGTACCGGGGAGCTGTTTTTT.